This is a list of T cell receptor beta chains from one sample in a study of T-cell memory formation after mild COVID-19. TCRdb re-called the 5' RACE reads through MiXCR, storing one row per CDR3 protein. This sample has roughly 480,000 distinct CDR3 sequences, with roughly 23% found just once. Material: PBMCs or a T cell subset sorted from them (not recorded which). The receptors here all came from an adult woman who had mild COVID-19 (a few samples of this study predate the infection). Cell type and time point are not known. CDR3s include the opening cysteine and the closing phenylalanine or tryptophan. The D gene is left open where the match is weak. Not all rows give a size; the values are once, few, many and, for expanded clones, a class.

TRBV11-1	.	.	TRBJ1-1	TGTGCCAGCAGCTTACGGGCCCTGACGGGGAACACTGAAGCTTTCTTT	CASSLRALTGNTEAFF
TRBV7-8	.	.	TRBJ2-7	TGTGCCAGCAGCTTAGCCGGCGGGGTTGGAGACTCCGAGCAGTACTTC	CASSLAGGVGDSEQYF
TRBV7-2	TRBD2	few	TRBJ2-7	TGTGCCAGCAGCTTACAAGCGGGGAGCTCCTACGAGCAGTACTTC	CASSLQAGSSYEQYF
TRBV11-2	TRBD1	.	TRBJ1-3	TGTGCCAGCAGCGGCAGGACAGGGGGAAACACCATATATTTT	CASSGRTGGNTIYF
TRBV6-5	.	few	TRBJ2-1	TGTGCCAGCAGTTTGTCCGTTGGGGACCTCTACAATGAGCAGTTCTTC	CASSLSVGDLYNEQFF
TRBV6-2/TRBV6-3	TRBD1	few	TRBJ1-2	TGTGCCAGCAGGGGACTCCGGGACAGGGTCGGTGAAGACTATGGCTACACCTTC	CASRGLRDRVGEDYGYTF
TRBV18	TRBD1	.	TRBJ2-7	TGTGCCAGCACTTCGGGACAGGGTATAGAGCAGTACTTC	CASTSGQGIEQYF
TRBV7-9	.	.	TRBJ2-5	TGTGCCAGCAGCTTAGGCAGTTCGGAGACCCAGTACTTC	CASSLGSSETQYF
TRBV9	TRBD1	few	TRBJ2-3	TGTGCCAGCAGCGCAGGGGGCATGACAGATACGCAGTATTTT	CASSAGGMTDTQYF
TRBV7-3	.	.	TRBJ2-5	TGTGCCAGCTTGTTGACCCAGTACTTC	CASLLTQYF
TRBV25-1	.	many	TRBJ2-3	TGTGCCAGCACATCAGGGGCTGGCACAGATACGCAGTATTTT	CASTSGAGTDTQYF
TRBV3-1	.	few	TRBJ2-7	TGTGCCAGCAGCCAAGAAACCAGGGGGGCCTACGAGCAGTACTTC	CASSQETRGAYEQYF
TRBV7-7	TRBD1	.	TRBJ2-1	TGTGCCAGCAGCCCTTTACAGGGGGGCTACTACAATGAGCAGTTCTTC	CASSPLQGGYYNEQFF
TRBV12-3/TRBV12-4	.	.	TRBJ2-1	TGTGCCAGCAGTTTAGCGAGCGATGAGCAGTTCTTC	CASSLASDEQFF
TRBV6-2/TRBV6-3	.	few	TRBJ2-7	TGTGCCAGCAGTATACAGGGCGACGAGCAGTACTTC	CASSIQGDEQYF
TRBV6-6	TRBD1	few	TRBJ1-3	TGTGCCAGCAGTCACGCCGGGGACAGCCACTCTGGAAACACCATATATTTT	CASSHAGDSHSGNTIYF
TRBV5-1	TRBD2	.	TRBJ2-1	TGCGCCAGCAGCTTGGGGACTAGCGGCAGCTCCTACAATGAGCAGTTCTTC	CASSLGTSGSSYNEQFF
TRBV20-1	.	.	TRBJ2-7	TGCAGCGCTCTAAGAAGCGCCGAGCAGTACTTC	CSALRSAEQYF
TRBV6-5	.	.	TRBJ1-2	TGTGCCAGCAGTTACTCATCGGTCGGACTGTTGATCGAAAACGGCTACACCTTC	CASSYSSVGLLIENGYTF
TRBV29-1	.	.	TRBJ1-1	TGCAGCGTTGTCGGGCAGTCTTGGGGGTGGACTGAAGCTTTCTTT	CSVVGQSWGWTEAFF
TRBV15	.	.	TRBJ2-4	TGTGCCACCAGCAGAGAACGGCCGAGTCAATGGGCCAAAAACATTCAGTACTTC	CATSRERPSQWAKNIQYF
TRBV28	.	few	TRBJ2-1	TGTGCCAGCAGGGGTTCGACGAATGAGCAGTTCTTC	CASRGSTNEQFF
TRBV12-3/TRBV12-4	.	few	TRBJ2-5	TGTGCCAGCAGTTTAGCGCTGGCCCAGCGCGGGGAGACCCAGTACTTC	CASSLALAQRGETQYF
TRBV20-1	.	few	TRBJ2-1	TGCAGTGCTAGAGGTAGCGGCTCCTACAATGAGCAGTTCTTC	CSARGSGSYNEQFF
TRBV13	TRBD1	once	TRBJ1-5	TGTGCCAGCAGCTTAGGACAGGGGAAACAGCCCCAGCATTTT	CASSLGQGKQPQHF
TRBV9	TRBD1	.	TRBJ2-7	TGTGCCAGCAGCGCACAGGGGTTCAACGAGCAGTACTTC	CASSAQGFNEQYF
TRBV6-5	.	.	TRBJ2-7	TGTGCCAGCAGACCGGCAGGGGGGGCCGGCATCTACGAGCAGTACTTC	CASRPAGGAGIYEQYF
TRBV19	.	few	TRBJ1-2	TGTGCCAGTAGTATCTTAGGTATTGACTATGGCTACACCTTC	CASSILGIDYGYTF
TRBV18	TRBD1	.	TRBJ1-5	TGTGCCAGCTCTGTGGACAGGGTTCAGCCCCAGCATTTT	CASSVDRVQPQHF
TRBV5-1	.	.	TRBJ1-1	TGCGCCAGCAGGTCCGGGCCCGAGAATCCTGAAGCTTTCTTT	CASRSGPENPEAFF
TRBV25-1	TRBD1	few	TRBJ2-3	TGTGCCAGCAGTGCCGTTGGGGGACAGGGTGACACAGATACGCAGTATTTT	CASSAVGGQGDTDTQYF
TRBV29-1	.	few	TRBJ2-3	TGCAGCGTTGAAGGGTTTCAAGATACGCAGTATTTT	CSVEGFQDTQYF
TRBV29-1	TRBD1	.	TRBJ1-5	TGCAGCGTGACTGGACAGGGGTCGGAGCCCCAGCATTTT	CSVTGQGSEPQHF
TRBV27	TRBD2	.	TRBJ2-5	TGTGCCAGCAGTCCCACGCGGCTAGCGGGAGAAGAGACCCAGTACTTC	CASSPTRLAGEETQYF
TRBV12-3/TRBV12-4	.	few	TRBJ1-2	TGTGCCAGTACCCAGGTAGCTAACTATGGCTACACCTTC	CASTQVANYGYTF
TRBV7-8	TRBD2	few	TRBJ2-7	TGTGCCAGCAGCTTAGAGGTCGTATGGGAGGGGACGACATACGAGCAGTACTTC	CASSLEVVWEGTTYEQYF
TRBV12-3/TRBV12-4	.	few	TRBJ2-3	TGTGCCACAGGTATCCTAGAGGCAGATACGCAGTATTTT	CATGILEADTQYF
TRBV10-3	.	few	TRBJ2-7	TGTGCCATCAGTGGGGAACTAGTTACCTACGAGCAGTACTTC	CAISGELVTYEQYF
TRBV7-6	TRBD2	.	TRBJ2-5	TGTGCCAGCAGCTTGGGACTAGCGGACACAATGCGGACCCAGTACTTC	CASSLGLADTMRTQYF
TRBV10-3	.	.	TRBJ2-3	TGTGCCATCAGCGGGATTAGCACAGATACGCAGTATTTT	CAISGISTDTQYF
TRBV5-5	.	few	TRBJ2-1	TGTGCCAGCAGCTATCCTCTCGACAGGACCTCCTACAATGAGCAGTTCTTC	CASSYPLDRTSYNEQFF
TRBV6-2/TRBV6-3	TRBD2	.	TRBJ2-7	TGTGCCAGCAGTTATAGGACTAGCGGGGGATCCTACGAGCAGTACTTC	CASSYRTSGGSYEQYF
TRBV29-1	.	few	TRBJ1-2	TGCAGCGTTGGGCCGGAAAGCTATGGCTACACCTTC	CSVGPESYGYTF
TRBV4-1	.	.	TRBJ1-1	TGCGCCAGCAGCCGCGTGGGAGGGAACACTGAAGCTTTCTTT	CASSRVGGNTEAFF
TRBV21-1	.	.	TRBJ2-7	TGTGCCAGCATGGCCTACGAGCAGTACTTC	CASMAYEQYF
TRBV4-2	TRBD1	many	TRBJ1-2	TGTGCCAGCAGTCATCCGGGACAGGAGTCCTATGGCTACACCTTC	CASSHPGQESYGYTF
TRBV25-1	TRBD1	few	TRBJ2-1	TGTGCCAGCAGTGAATGGGGGACAGGGGGTAGAGATGAGCAGTTCTTC	CASSEWGTGGRDEQFF
TRBV27	.	.	TRBJ2-7	TGTGCCAGCTCTCCCCCCCCCCCTGGGGAGCAGTACTTC	CASSPPPPGEQYF
TRBV3-1	.	few	TRBJ1-6	TGTGCCAGCAGCCCGCAAGGGAACTATAATTCACCCCTCCACTTT	CASSPQGNYNSPLHF